The 27 T cell receptor beta chains given below trace back to one sample, sequenced in a study of cytomegalovirus exposure and HLA in healthy donors. The protocol was immunoSEQ multiplex PCR, while the TCRdb copy is restricted to in-frame clones and leaves out a portion. Of more than 200,000 clones listed, 90% are singletons. Sequenced material: PBMCs. The receptors shown here come from a woman aged 25-40 years in good health and CMV-seronegative.

V is TRBV19 and J is TRBJ1-2; D perhaps matches TRBD1 (6 bases). This CDR3 has 15 amino acids. Looked up from germline, CDR1 is LNHDA and CDR2 is SQIVND (reference sequence). Between the trimmed V and J ends, which lost 0 bases and 6 bases, there was a span of 14 bases. In nucleotides, the CDR3 is TGTGCCAGTAGTATAGACTCGGGGGCCCAGAATGGCTACACCTTC. It yields the protein CASSIDSGAQNGYTF.

This chain uses TRBV9 with TRBJ2-1; TRBD2 aligns across 10 bases. The CDR3 extends over 18 amino acids. Per germline, CDR1 SGDLS and CDR2 YYNGEE. V shed 0 bases and J 1 base; nucleotides not matched to a gene: 7. As DNA, the CDR3 is TGTGCCAGCAGCGTAGAACGGGGACTAGCGACATCCTACAATGAGCAGTTCTTC. Its protein product is CASSVERGLATSYNEQFF.

In regard to this clone: The CDR3 ends on some other residue instead of the conserved phenylalanine or tryptophan, so this is likely a read error. The limits of the CDR3 on the DNA are not certain, so only TCRdb's listed CDR3 is given. V is TRBV6-6 and J is TRBJ2-7; the tabulated D call, TRBD2, remains unverified against the DNA. The CDR3 has 14 amino acids, counting both end residues. Germline assignment: CDR1 MNHNY and CDR2 SVGAGI (reference sequence). This CDR3 reads CASSPRPGTPSGFC.

Only one count was recorded for this clone. The CDR3 sequence: CASSMSNTEAFF. DNA for the CDR3: TGTGCCAGTAGTATGTCAAACACTGAAGCTTTCTTT. The chain links TRBV19 to TRBJ1-1; D uncertain. The CDR3 sequence is 12 residues long. Trimming pared 3 bases from V and 2 bases from J, leaving 4 bases between. Germline V lookup: CDR1 LNHDA, CDR2 SQIVND (reference sequence). Full variable domain (outside the CDR3, taken from reference TRBV19 and TRBJ1-1): DGGITQSPKYLFRKEGQNVTLSCEQNLNHDAMYWYRQDPGQGLRLIYYSQIVNDFQKGDIAEGYSVSREKKESFPLTVTSAQKNPTAFYLCASSMSNTEAFFGQGTRLTVV.

The chain uses TRBV5-6 and TRBJ2-1; possibly TRBD1 for D (6 bases). Per the germline V gene, CDR1 is SGHDT and CDR2 is YYEEEE. Trimming pared 3 bases from V and 5 bases from J, leaving 18 bases between. The CDR3 runs 16 residues. The CDR3 loop reads CASSWGQGPINNEQFF. The CDR3 coding sequence is TGTGCCAGCAGCTGGGGACAAGGACCAATTAACAATGAGCAGTTCTTC.

The chain links TRBV28 to TRBJ2-7; 9 nucleotides align to TRBD1. CDR1 and CDR2 (germline): MDHEN, SYDVKM. The V segment lost 5 bases and the J segment 2 bases; nucleotides outside the gene matches: 4. This CDR3 comprises 14 residues. The CDR3 nucleotides are TGTGCCAGCAGTACCCGACAGGGGGCCTACGAGCAGTACTTC. It is translated as CASSTRQGAYEQYF.

This clone has just one count. This chain connects TRBV7-3 to TRBJ2-2; tentative D call: TRBD2 (5 bases). Trimming took 0 bases from V and 6 from J, leaving 14 bases between them. This CDR3 comprises 16 residues. Germline CDR1 and CDR2: SGHTA and FQGTGA. Here the CDR3 reads CASSLTATEAAGELFF. Here the CDR3 DNA reads TGTGCCAGCAGCTTAACCGCTACGGAGGCCGCCGGGGAGCTGTTTTTT.

This clone has a single count. The chain couples TRBV7-9 to TRBJ1-2; D is unclear. The CDR3 is 15 amino acids. Deletions cut 4 bases from V and 6 bases from J, with 18 bases between. CDR1 is SEHNR and CDR2 is FQNEAQ in the germline V gene (reference sequence). CDR3 nucleotide sequence: TGTGCCAGCAGCTCATACAGCCGACCTCAGGATGGCTACACCTTC. Protein sequence: CASSSYSRPQDGYTF.

This clone was observed a handful of times. V and J are TRBV2 and TRBJ2-1; 9 bases map to TRBD1. Germline CDR1 and CDR2: SNHLY and FYNNEI. Trimming cost V 11 bases and J 7 bases; bases outside gene matches: 9. The CDR3 contains 13 residues. The CDR3 nucleotides are TGTGCCGGACCGGGACAGGGAAGGAATGAGCAGTTCTTC. Amino acid sequence: CAGPGQGRNEQFF.

The chain links TRBV14 to TRBJ2-5; perhaps TRBD2 as D (5 bases). Deletions cut 1 base from V and 2 bases from J, with 14 bases between. The CDR3 has 16 amino acids. Germline V lookup: CDR1 SGHDN, CDR2 FVKESK. The CDR3: CASSQGQRYIQETQYF. As DNA, the CDR3 is TGTGCCAGCAGCCAAGGCCAGCGGTACATTCAAGAGACCCAGTACTTC.

The genes are TRBV5-1 and TRBJ2-3; 9 positions match TRBD2. This CDR3 contains 17 residues. V gave up 0 bases and J gave up 1 base; unmatched junction bases: 6. The germline V gene has CDR1 SGHRS and CDR2 YFSETQ. The CDR3 is CASSLGSSGTGTDTQYF. The CDR3 nucleotides read TGCGCCAGCAGCTTGGGTTCTAGCGGGACTGGCACAGATACGCAGTATTTT.

This clone is a singleton in its sample. V and J are TRBV28 and TRBJ2-7; D possibly corresponds to TRBD1 (7 bases). Germline CDR1 and CDR2: MDHEN and SYDVKM. Trimming stripped 4 bases from V and 6 bases from J, with 19 bases between. This CDR3 is 15 amino acids long. The CDR3 spells CASSSSGTAGLEQYF. The CDR3, as DNA: TGTGCCAGCAGTTCGTCCGGGACAGCGGGTCTCGAGCAGTACTTC.

CDR3 coding DNA: TGTGCCAGCTCTCTTTTAGGGCTGCGGGATGAGCAGTTCTTC. This translates into CASSLLGLRDEQFF. The genes are TRBV27 and TRBJ2-1; possible D gene TRBD2, 5 bases. CDR3 length equals 14 residues. V lost 8 bases, J lost 8 bases, and 19 bases lay in between. Germline values: CDR1 MNHEY, CDR2 SMNVEV (reference sequence).

V usage is TRBV7-3 and J usage is TRBJ2-7; D may be TRBD1 (5 bases). With 2 bases removed from V and 0 bases from J, the gap between germline ends came to 5 bases. CDR3 size: 13 residues. Germline V gene lookup returns CDR1 SGHTA and CDR2 FQGTGA. This CDR3 is CASSLDSSYEQYF. The CDR3 DNA reads as TGTGCCAGCAGCTTAGACAGCTCCTACGAGCAGTACTTC.

The CDR3 sequence is CASSPGGAGTDTQYF. For the CDR3, the DNA is TGTGCCAGTAGTCCAGGGGGGGCCGGCACAGATACGCAGTATTTT. The rearrangement joins TRBV19 to TRBJ2-3; either TRBD1 or TRBD2 may supply D (7 bases each). V was pared by 5 bases and J by 1 base, with 13 bases between. The CDR3 contains 15 residues. Germline lookup yields CDR1 LNHDA and CDR2 SQIVND (reference sequence).

V is TRBV5-6 and J is TRBJ1-5; D remains ambiguous. CDR3 size: 14 residues. Germline V gene lookup returns CDR1 SGHDT and CDR2 YYEEEE. Between the trimmed V and J ends, which lost 3 bases and 0 bases, there was a span of 7 bases. CDR3 bases: TGTGCCAGCAGCTCCTATAATAGCAATCAGCCCCAGCATTTT. It yields the protein CASSSYNSNQPQHF.

The J gene is TRBJ2-5, the V gene TRBV7-6; maybe TRBD2 (5 bases). CDR1 and CDR2 from the germline V gene are SGHVS and FNYEAQ. Trimming stripped 2 bases from V and 1 base from J, with 11 bases between. The CDR3 runs to 15 residues. CDR3 DNA: TGTGCCAGCAGCTTACGACGGGATATCCAAGAGACCCAGTACTTC. It encodes CASSLRRDIQETQYF.

This clone was picked up one time. The chain recombines TRBV28 with TRBJ2-7; D is perhaps TRBD1 or TRBD2 (5 bases each). Trimming left V 5 bases short and J 2 bases short, with 28 bases between. Germline loops: CDR1 MDHEN, CDR2 SYDVKM. The CDR3 length is 19 residues. For the CDR3, the DNA is TGTGCCAGCAGTCTCCCAGGGCTACTCGGGGTAACGAAAACCTACGAGCAGTACTTC. Its protein is CASSLPGLLGVTKTYEQYF. Looking up the rest from reference TRBV28 and TRBJ2-7 gives the full variable domain: DVKVTQSSRYLVKRTGEKVFLECVQDMDHENMFWYRQDPGLGLRLIYFSYDVKMKEKGDIPEGYSVSREKKERFSLILESASTNQTSMYLCASSLPGLLGVTKTYEQYFGPGTRLTVT.

This rearrangement joins TRBV28 to TRBJ2-7; tentatively, D is TRBD1 (6 bases). The CDR3 is 14 residues long. Trimming took 2 bases from V and 2 from J, leaving 10 bases between them. From germline, CDR1 is MDHEN and CDR2 SYDVKM. CDR3 DNA sequence: TGTGCCAGCAGTTTAACAGGGATGCCCTACGAGCAGTACTTC. It is translated as CASSLTGMPYEQYF.

The chain employs TRBV30 and TRBJ1-4; maybe TRBD1 (6 bases). The germline V gene has CDR1 GTSNPN and CDR2 SVGIG (reference sequence). Between the trimmed V and J ends, which lost 1 base and 6 bases, there was a span of 9 bases. The CDR3 spans 13 residues. CDR3 DNA: TGTGCCTGGAGTGGACAGGCTTATGAAAAACTGTTTTTT. Its protein product is CAWSGQAYEKLFF.

The V call is TRBV28, the J call TRBJ2-7; either TRBD1 or TRBD2 may supply D (5 bases each). The germline V gene encodes CDR1 MDHEN and CDR2 SYDVKM. The ends were cut back, 7 bases at V and 2 bases at J, with 15 bases in the middle. The CDR3 has 14 residues. CDR3 DNA sequence: TGTGCCAGCAATCTTCCGGGACGCACCTACGAGCAGTACTTC. Encoded protein: CASNLPGRTYEQYF. Full variable domain (outside the CDR3, taken from reference TRBV28 and TRBJ2-7): DVKVTQSSRYLVKRTGEKVFLECVQDMDHENMFWYRQDPGLGLRLIYFSYDVKMKEKGDIPEGYSVSREKKERFSLILESASTNQTSMYLCASNLPGRTYEQYFGPGTRLTVT.

The CDR3 loop is CASSRDRDEQFF. The CDR3, as DNA: TGCGCCAGCAGCAGGGACAGAGATGAGCAGTTCTTC. The rearrangement uses TRBV5-1 and TRBJ2-1, with 7 bases matching TRBD1. This CDR3 has 12 residues. Trimming at V came to 4 bases and at J to 8 bases, leaving 3 bases not matched to a gene. Germline V CDR1 and CDR2: SGHRS, YFSETQ.

The chain has TRBV28 and TRBJ2-7; TRBD2 matches 7 bases. The CDR3 runs to 16 residues. Losses at the gene ends were 6 bases for V and 1 base for J; bases not matched to a gene: 12. The germline CDR1 and CDR2 sequences are MDHEN and SYDVKM. The CDR3 here is CASSPPLGGGSYEQYF. The CDR3 DNA reads TGTGCCAGCAGCCCTCCCCTTGGGGGAGGGTCCTACGAGCAGTACTTC.

This chain links TRBV19 with TRBJ2-1, with TRBD2 matching 10 bases. Germline CDR1 LNHDA, CDR2 SQIVND (reference sequence). V lost 1 base to trimming and J lost 7 bases; unmatched junction nucleotides: 4. This CDR3 is built from 15 residues. For the CDR3, the DNA is TGTGCCAGTAGTATAGTTCTAGCGGGAGAAAATGAGCAGTTCTTC. This gives the protein CASSIVLAGENEQFF.

The chain recombines TRBV30 with TRBJ2-5; D is perhaps TRBD2 (6 bases). The V and J ends lost 3 bases and 4 bases respectively, with 12 bases between them. Germline V gene sequence: CDR1 GTSNPN, CDR2 SVGIG (reference sequence). This CDR3 comprises 13 residues. The CDR3 loop is CAWSPPAGETQYF. CDR3 nucleotides: TGTGCCTGGAGCCCCCCAGCGGGAGAGACCCAGTACTTC.

V is TRBV9 and J is TRBJ2-3; the D is unclear. Germline V gene lookup returns CDR1 SGDLS and CDR2 YYNGEE. The V end lost 4 bases, the J end lost 0 bases, and 15 bases lay between the germline ends. The CDR3 length is 16 residues. CDR3 nucleotides: TGTGCCAGCAGCCCTCTTGGCGGAAGAAGCACAGATACGCAGTATTTT. This gives the protein CASSPLGGRSTDTQYF.

This sequence joins TRBV18 and TRBJ2-5; TRBD2 matches 8 bases. The germline V gene encodes CDR1 KGHSH and CDR2 LQKENI. V trimming: 6 bases; J trimming: 0 bases; junction bases outside the gene matches: 6. This CDR3 contains 15 residues. The CDR3 is CASSSGIGNQETQYF. CDR3 nucleotides: TGTGCCAGCTCTAGCGGGATAGGGAACCAAGAGACCCAGTACTTC.